This TCR beta chain derives from a study of T-cell memory formation after mild COVID-19. Study-level points and caveats: Day 37-peaking second-wave clones had unconfirmed SARS-CoV-2 specificity. Contracting clones localized mainly to CM and EM when CD4+ and mainly to EMRA when CD8+. Later expanders leaned toward CD4+, whereas clones contracting from day 15 to 85 were balanced CD4/CD8.

Using constant-segment primers, 5'RACE produced TCR alpha and TCR beta cDNA libraries carrying sample barcodes and UMIs. TCRdb redid the calling of the 5' RACE reads with MiXCR, one entry per CDR3 protein. The table lists 550,000 to 600,000 distinct CDR3 sequences, roughly 17% of them singletons. V was clipped by 5 bases and J by 7 bases; unmatched bases: 6. The CDR3 length is 15 residues. Germline CDR1 and CDR2: DFQATT and SNEGSKA (reference sequence). A remark on this clonotype: Its cognate antigen is unknown.

The sample consisted of PBMCs or a T cell subset sorted from them (not recorded which). The chain uses TRBV20-1 and TRBJ2-1, with 15 nucleotides matching TRBD2. This sequence was found in an adult woman who had mild COVID-19 (a few samples of this study predate the infection). Cell type and time point are not known. CDR3 region: CSAHKGTSGRNEQFF. The CDR3 coding sequence is TGCAGTGCTCACAAGGGGACTAGCGGGAGGAATGAGCAGTTCTTC.